This is a list of T cell receptor beta chains from one sample in a study of CXCR3-negative and CXCR3-positive naive CD8 T cells. Reprocessing the 5' RACE reads, TCRdb reports a single entry for every CDR3 protein and omits DNA. This sample's table reports about 130,000 distinct CDR3 sequences. The sample was naive CXCR3- CD8+ T cells from blood. The source of these receptors is a human donor in good health. Some clones in this sample may be carry-over from other donors' samples. CDR3s include the opening cysteine and the closing phenylalanine or tryptophan. Each record gives: J gene, V gene, CDR3 protein.

TRBJ2-1	TRBV6-2/TRBV6-3	CASSYSSAGYNEQFF
TRBJ2-1	TRBV29-1	CSVVWTEDNEQFF
TRBJ2-7	TRBV6-6	CASSYPPSPRTGGYEQYF
TRBJ2-1	TRBV7-9	CASSPRQGARYNEQFF
TRBJ2-1	TRBV5-1	CASSLGAGLAYNEQFF
TRBJ1-1	TRBV6-2/TRBV6-3	CASSVTGGWYAEAFF
TRBJ2-7	TRBV6-5	CASSRTSGSFYEQYF
TRBJ2-7	TRBV19	CASSITGDSYEQYF
TRBJ2-5	TRBV12-3/TRBV12-4	CASSPDGGRETQYF
TRBJ2-2	TRBV4-1	CASSQGGGGTHTGELFF
TRBJ1-5	TRBV4-3	CASSLLPGGNQPQHF
TRBJ2-5	TRBV15	CATSRDPGGGETQYF
TRBJ2-5	TRBV6-6	CASSQSSGGAEETQYF
TRBJ2-5	TRBV28	CASSFSEFGETQYF
TRBJ1-3	TRBV9	CASSPRQCTIYF
TRBJ1-1	TRBV11-1	CASSPMRVEAFF